This T cell receptor (beta chain) was obtained from a study of T cell responses to AZD1222 COVID-19 vaccine. Study-wide findings and caveats: Nearly half of the spike-specific TCRs reportedly recognize variant regions that carry no mutations.

In regard to this clone: As yet, its antigen is unknown.

Method: immunoSEQ multiplex PCR; TCRdb's copy keeps in-frame clones and lacks some. The data contain some 150,000 clones, approximately 90% of them singletons. From germline, CDR1 is MDHEN and CDR2 SYDVKM. This CDR3 has 15 amino acids. With V trimmed by 10 bases and J by 2 bases, 9 bases remained unmatched. The receptor comes from an adult who received the AZD1222 COVID-19 vaccine. The sample consisted of peripheral blood, taken 28 days after the second AZD1222 dose. The chain carries TRBV28 and TRBJ2-5; 11 positions match TRBD2. The CDR3 nucleotides read TGTGCCACCGCATCACTAGCGGGAGTACAAGAGACCCAGTACTTC. Its translation: CATASLAGVQETQYF.